There are many counts of the clone carrying this TCR beta chain. What it binds is unknown. The CDR3 contains 10 residues. CDR1 and CDR2 (germline): SGHAT, FQNNGV. V dropped 10 bases and J dropped 7 bases, with 11 bases sitting between them. This record comes from a study of molecular identifiers for immune sequencing clone quantification. Naive CD8 T cells were sorted, and the gate applied was CD8+CD4-CCR7+CD45RA+. General study findings and limits: Over 99% of effector molecules, but under 1% in naive cells, were held by clones with more than 20 RNA copies. Because of identical TCR molecules sharing a barcode, sizes of highly expanded clones could be underestimated.

Preparation of the bulk TCR libraries relied on previously described methods and listed TCR primers. Each CDR3 protein gets one entry after TCRdb re-called the PCR reads with MiXCR. The sample has 600,000 to 650,000 distinct CDR3 sequences, just under 20% seen once. This TCR was sampled from a human donor in good health. Some libraries in this study had Jurkat cell RNA spiked in. The specimen was naive CD8+ T cells from blood, with Jurkat cell RNA spiked in. The subset denotes: FACS-sorted CD8+CD4-CCR7+CD45RA+ naive T cells. V is TRBV11-2 and J is TRBJ2-7; TRBD1 might be the D (5 bases). The CDR3 here is CATQGDEQYF. The DNA of the CDR3 is TGTGCCACCCAAGGGGATGAGCAGTACTTC.